The clone carrying this TCR beta chain was detected many times. Its antigen is undetermined. The source of the sample is a study of read filtering for tumor transcriptome and immune sequencing. The library was built from roughly 400 ng RNA with molecular barcoded adaptors for alpha/delta and beta/gamma chains. MiXCR, applied by TCRdb to the reads, yields one record per CDR3 protein. Of more than 55,000 distinct CDR3 sequences in the sample, approximately 18% are singletons; the top ten hold roughly 11%. The CDR3 totals 13 residues. Per germline, CDR1 SGHRS and CDR2 YFSETQ. The V gene lost 1 base and the J gene lost 7 bases, with 11 bases spanning the gap. Sampling of bone marrow took place during active disease in every patient. Study-level points and caveats: Sorted CD138-negative bone marrow cells were not purified T cells.

The J gene is TRBJ1-2, the V gene TRBV5-1; D not certain. Sequencing was performed on a population of CD138-negative cells sorted from bone marrow. This sequence originates from a donor at least 40 years old with multiple myeloma. The CDR3 sequence: CASSLTVSAGYTF. The DNA for the CDR3 is TGCGCCAGCAGCTTGACAGTCTCCGCTGGCTACACCTTC.